The clone carrying this TCR beta chain showed up just a few times. Germline loops: CDR1 SEHNR, CDR2 FQNEAQ (reference sequence). The CDR3 loop spans 17 amino acids. V was clipped by 5 bases and J by 0 bases; unmatched bases: 7. This sample was taken from a study of blood T cells in healthy people across ages. Together with a sample-barcoded 5' primer, a J-beta primer mix was included in a second PCR lasting about 6 to 11 cycles. From the 5' RACE reads, TCRdb called clonotypes with MiXCR, one entry per CDR3 protein. The sample contains 350,000 to 450,000 distinct CDR3 sequences, about half of which appear only once.

This chain uses TRBV7-9 with TRBJ2-4; TRBD1 aligns across 10 bases. The sequence was collected from a man between 60 and 75 years old in good health. The material sequenced was blood. The CDR3, as DNA: TGTGCCAGCAGCATACGACAGGGGGCAATAGCCAAAAACATTCAGTACTTC. Its protein is CASSIRQGAIAKNIQYF. Using reference TRBV7-9 and TRBJ2-4 for the parts outside the CDR3, the full variable domain is DTGVSQNPRHKITKRGQNVTFRCDPISEHNRLYWYRQTLGQGPEFLTYFQNEAQLEKSRLLSDRFSAERPKGSFSTLEIQRTEQGDSAMYLCASSIRQGAIAKNIQYFGAGTRLSVL.